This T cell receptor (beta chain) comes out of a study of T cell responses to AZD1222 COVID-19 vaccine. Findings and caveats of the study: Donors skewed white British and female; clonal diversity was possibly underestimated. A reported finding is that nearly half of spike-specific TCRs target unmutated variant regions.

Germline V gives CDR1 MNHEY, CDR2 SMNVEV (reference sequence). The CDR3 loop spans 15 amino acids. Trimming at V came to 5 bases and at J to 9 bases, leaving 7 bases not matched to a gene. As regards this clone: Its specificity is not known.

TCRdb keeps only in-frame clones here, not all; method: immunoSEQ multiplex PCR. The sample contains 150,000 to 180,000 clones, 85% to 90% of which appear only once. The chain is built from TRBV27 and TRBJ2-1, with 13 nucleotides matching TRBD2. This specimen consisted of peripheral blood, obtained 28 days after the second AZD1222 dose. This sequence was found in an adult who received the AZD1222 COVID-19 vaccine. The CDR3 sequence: CASSHGLAGVVEQFF. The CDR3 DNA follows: TGTGCCAGCAGTCACGGACTAGCGGGAGTGGTTGAGCAGTTCTTC.